The table lists the clone carrying this TCR beta chain with a count of one. CDR3 size: 16 residues. V lost 0 bases to trimming and J lost 8 bases; unmatched junction nucleotides: 8. Germline CDR1 SGHNT, CDR2 YYREEE (reference sequence). The data originate from a study of control samples from healthy donors and cancer patients. The repertoire was sequenced with immunoSEQ multiplex PCR; TCRdb's copy has only in-frame clones and lacks some. The sample includes about 95,000 clones, about 88% of them seen just once. The sample was blood. This receptor was taken from a woman in her sixties or seventies in good health. This rearrangement joins TRBV5-4 to TRBJ2-1, with 10 bases fitting TRBD2. CDR3 sequence: CASSLASASGGYEQFF. The CDR3 region has the DNA TGTGCCAGCAGCTTGGCCTCGGCTAGCGGGGGTTATGAGCAGTTCTTC.